The entry below describes one T cell receptor beta chain. TCRdb's table, derived via immunoSEQ multiplex PCR, lists solely in-frame clones and lacks some. The sample includes roughly 4,600 clones, less than 85% of them seen just once. V dropped 1 base and J dropped 0 bases, with 15 bases sitting between them. Looked up from germline, CDR1 is SGHRS and CDR2 is YFSETQ. CDR3 size: 17 residues. Tumor samples were taken before definitive surgery or chemotherapy. This sample is drawn from a study of high-grade serous ovarian cancer treatment subgroups. The sequencing sample was made of tumor tissue. The sequence was obtained from a human donor with high-grade serous ovarian cancer. The rearrangement links TRBV5-1 to TRBJ2-3; D is undetermined. The CDR3 sequence: CASSLFPQARSTDTQYF. For the CDR3, the DNA is TGCGCCAGCAGCTTGTTTCCACAAGCCCGTAGCACAGATACGCAGTATTTT.